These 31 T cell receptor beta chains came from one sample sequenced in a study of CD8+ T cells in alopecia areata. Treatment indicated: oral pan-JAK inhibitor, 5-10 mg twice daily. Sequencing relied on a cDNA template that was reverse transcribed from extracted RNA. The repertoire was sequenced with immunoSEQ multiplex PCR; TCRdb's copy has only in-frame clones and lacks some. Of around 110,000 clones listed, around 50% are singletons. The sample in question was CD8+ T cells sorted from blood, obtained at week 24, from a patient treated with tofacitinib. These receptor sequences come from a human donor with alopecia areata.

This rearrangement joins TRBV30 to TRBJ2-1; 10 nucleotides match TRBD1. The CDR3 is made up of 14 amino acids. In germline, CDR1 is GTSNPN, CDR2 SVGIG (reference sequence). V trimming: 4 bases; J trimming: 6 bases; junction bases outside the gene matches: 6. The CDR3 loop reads CAWIDRGLANEQFF. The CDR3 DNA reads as TGTGCCTGGATCGACAGGGGGCTTGCCAATGAGCAGTTCTTC.

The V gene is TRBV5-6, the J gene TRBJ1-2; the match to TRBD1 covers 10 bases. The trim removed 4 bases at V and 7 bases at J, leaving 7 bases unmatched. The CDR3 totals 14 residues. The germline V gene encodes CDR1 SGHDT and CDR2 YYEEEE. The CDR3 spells CASSPTGTGVGYTF. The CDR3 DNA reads TGTGCCAGCAGCCCAACCGGGACAGGGGTTGGCTACACCTTC.

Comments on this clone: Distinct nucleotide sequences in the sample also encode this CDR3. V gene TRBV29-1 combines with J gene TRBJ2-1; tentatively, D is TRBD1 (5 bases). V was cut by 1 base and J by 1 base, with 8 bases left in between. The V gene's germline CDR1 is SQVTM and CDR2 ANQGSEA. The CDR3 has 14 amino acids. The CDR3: CSVEGGGSYNEQFF. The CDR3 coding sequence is TGCAGCGTTGAAGGGGGCGGATCCTACAATGAGCAGTTCTTC.

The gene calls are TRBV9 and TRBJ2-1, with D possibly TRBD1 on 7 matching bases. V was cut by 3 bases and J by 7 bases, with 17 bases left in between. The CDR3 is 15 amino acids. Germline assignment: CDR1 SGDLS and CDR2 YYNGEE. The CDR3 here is CASSAGGRIGNEQFF. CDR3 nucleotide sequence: TGTGCCAGCAGCGCAGGGGGGCGGATCGGTAATGAGCAGTTCTTC.

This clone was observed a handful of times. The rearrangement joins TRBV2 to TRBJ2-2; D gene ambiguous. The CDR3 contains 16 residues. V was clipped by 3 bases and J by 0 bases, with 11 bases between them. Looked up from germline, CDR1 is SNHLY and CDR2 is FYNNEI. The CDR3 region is CASSDGVSPNTGELFF. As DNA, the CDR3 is TGTGCCAGCAGTGATGGTGTGTCTCCGAACACCGGGGAGCTGTTTTTT.

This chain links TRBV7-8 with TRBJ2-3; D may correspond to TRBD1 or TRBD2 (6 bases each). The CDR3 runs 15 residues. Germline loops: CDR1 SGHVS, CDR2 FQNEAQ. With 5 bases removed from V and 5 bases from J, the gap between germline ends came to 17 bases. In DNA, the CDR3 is TGTGCCAGCAGCATCAAGGGGGGAGCAGGAGATACGCAGTATTTT. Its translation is CASSIKGGAGDTQYF.

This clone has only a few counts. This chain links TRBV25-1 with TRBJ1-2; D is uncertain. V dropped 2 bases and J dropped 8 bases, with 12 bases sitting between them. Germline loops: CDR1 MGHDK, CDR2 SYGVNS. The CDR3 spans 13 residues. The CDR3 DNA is TGTGCCAGCAGTGAAGTTGAGGTTGGAGGCTACACCTTC. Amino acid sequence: CASSEVEVGGYTF.

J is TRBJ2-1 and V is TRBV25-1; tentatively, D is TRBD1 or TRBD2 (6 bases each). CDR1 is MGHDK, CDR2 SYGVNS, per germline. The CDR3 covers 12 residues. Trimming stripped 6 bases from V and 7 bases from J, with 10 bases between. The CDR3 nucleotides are TGTGCCAGCAGGGGGGGCCGGAATGAGCAGTTCTTC. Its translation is CASRGGRNEQFF.

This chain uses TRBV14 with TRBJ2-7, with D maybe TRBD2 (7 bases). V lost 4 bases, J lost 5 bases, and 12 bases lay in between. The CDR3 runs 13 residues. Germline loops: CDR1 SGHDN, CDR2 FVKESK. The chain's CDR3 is CASSPLGGDEQYF. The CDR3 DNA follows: TGTGCCAGCAGCCCCCTAGGGGGGGACGAGCAGTACTTC.

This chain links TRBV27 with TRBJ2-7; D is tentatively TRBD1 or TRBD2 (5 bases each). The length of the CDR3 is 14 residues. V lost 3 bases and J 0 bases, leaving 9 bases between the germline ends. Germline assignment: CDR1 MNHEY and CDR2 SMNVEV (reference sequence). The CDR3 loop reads CASSFQGPSYEQYF. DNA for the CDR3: TGTGCCAGCAGTTTCCAGGGACCCTCCTACGAGCAGTACTTC.

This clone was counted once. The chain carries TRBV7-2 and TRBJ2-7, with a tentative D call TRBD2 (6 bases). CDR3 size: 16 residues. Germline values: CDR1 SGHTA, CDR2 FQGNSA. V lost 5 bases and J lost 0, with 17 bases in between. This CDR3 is CASSDGDFAGSYEQYF. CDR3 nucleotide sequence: TGTGCCAGCAGCGACGGGGACTTCGCCGGCTCCTACGAGCAGTACTTC. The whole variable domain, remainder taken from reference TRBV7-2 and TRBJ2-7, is GAGVSQSPSNKVTEKGKDVELRCDPISGHTALYWYRQSLGQGLEFLIYFQGNSAPDKSGLPSDRFSAERTGGSVSTLTIQRTQQEDSAVYLCASSDGDFAGSYEQYFGPGTRLTVT.

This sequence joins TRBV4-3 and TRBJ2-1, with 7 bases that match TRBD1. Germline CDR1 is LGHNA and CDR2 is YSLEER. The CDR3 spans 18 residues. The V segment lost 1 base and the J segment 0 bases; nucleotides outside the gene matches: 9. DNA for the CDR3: TGCGCCAGCAGCCAAGCCTACAGGGGCGAAAGCTCCTACAATGAGCAGTTCTTC. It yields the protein CASSQAYRGESSYNEQFF.

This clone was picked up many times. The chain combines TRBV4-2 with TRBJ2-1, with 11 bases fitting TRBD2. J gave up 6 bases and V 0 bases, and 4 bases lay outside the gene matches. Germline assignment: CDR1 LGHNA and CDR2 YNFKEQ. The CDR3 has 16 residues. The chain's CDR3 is CASSQDGLAGGNEQFF. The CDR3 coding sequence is TGTGCCAGCAGCCAAGATGGCCTAGCGGGGGGCAATGAGCAGTTCTTC.

This chain's CDR3 is CASSPTEWGYEQYF. CDR3 in DNA: TGTGCCAGCTCACCGACAGAGTGGGGTTACGAGCAGTACTTC. The V call is TRBV18, the J call TRBJ2-5, with D possibly matching TRBD1 (5 bases). The last part of the DNA fits TRBJ2-7 better; the J call may be wrong. Germline CDR1 and CDR2: KGHSH and LQKENI. The CDR3 length is 14 residues.

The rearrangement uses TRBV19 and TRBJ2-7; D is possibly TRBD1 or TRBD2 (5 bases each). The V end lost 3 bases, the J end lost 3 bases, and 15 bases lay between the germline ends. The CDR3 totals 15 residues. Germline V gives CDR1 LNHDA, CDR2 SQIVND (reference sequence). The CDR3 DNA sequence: TGTGCCAGTAGTATCTTGGCCGGGACGGACTACGAGCAGTACTTC. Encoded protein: CASSILAGTDYEQYF.

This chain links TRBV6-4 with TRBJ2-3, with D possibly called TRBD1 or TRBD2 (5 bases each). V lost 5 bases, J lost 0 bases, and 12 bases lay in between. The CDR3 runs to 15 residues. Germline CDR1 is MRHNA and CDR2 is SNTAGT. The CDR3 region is CASSRGVQSTDTQYF. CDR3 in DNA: TGTGCCAGCAGTCGAGGGGTCCAGAGCACAGATACGCAGTATTTT.

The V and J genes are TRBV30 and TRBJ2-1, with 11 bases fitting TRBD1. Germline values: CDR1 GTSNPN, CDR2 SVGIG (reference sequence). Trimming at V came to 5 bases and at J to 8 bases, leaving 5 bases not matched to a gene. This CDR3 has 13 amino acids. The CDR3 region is CAWGQGATDEQFF. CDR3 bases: TGTGCCTGGGGACAGGGGGCAACGGATGAGCAGTTCTTC.

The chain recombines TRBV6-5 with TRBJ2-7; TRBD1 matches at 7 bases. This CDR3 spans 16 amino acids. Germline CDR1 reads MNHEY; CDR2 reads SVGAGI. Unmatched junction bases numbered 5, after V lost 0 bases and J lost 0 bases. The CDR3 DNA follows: TGTGCCAGCAGTTACTCGTCGGGACAGCGCTCCTACGAGCAGTACTTC. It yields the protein CASSYSSGQRSYEQYF.

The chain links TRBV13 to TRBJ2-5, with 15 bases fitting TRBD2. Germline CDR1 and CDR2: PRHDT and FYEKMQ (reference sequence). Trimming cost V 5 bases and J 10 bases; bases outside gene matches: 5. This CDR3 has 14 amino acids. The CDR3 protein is CASSPGTSGGYQYF. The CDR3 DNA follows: TGTGCCAGCAGCCCCGGGACTAGCGGGGGGTACCAGTACTTC.

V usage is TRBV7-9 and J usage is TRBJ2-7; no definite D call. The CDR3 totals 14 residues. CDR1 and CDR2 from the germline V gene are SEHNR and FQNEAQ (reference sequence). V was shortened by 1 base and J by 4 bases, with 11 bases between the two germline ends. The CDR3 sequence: CASSLVGDGYEQYF. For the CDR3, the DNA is TGTGCCAGCAGCTTAGTTGGAGACGGGTACGAGCAGTACTTC.

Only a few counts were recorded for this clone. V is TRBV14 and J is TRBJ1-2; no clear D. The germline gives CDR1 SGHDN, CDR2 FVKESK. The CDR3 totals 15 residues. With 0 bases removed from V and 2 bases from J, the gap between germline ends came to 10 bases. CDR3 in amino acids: CASSQDLAPNYGYTF. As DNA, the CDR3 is TGTGCCAGCAGCCAAGATTTAGCTCCCAACTATGGCTACACCTTC.

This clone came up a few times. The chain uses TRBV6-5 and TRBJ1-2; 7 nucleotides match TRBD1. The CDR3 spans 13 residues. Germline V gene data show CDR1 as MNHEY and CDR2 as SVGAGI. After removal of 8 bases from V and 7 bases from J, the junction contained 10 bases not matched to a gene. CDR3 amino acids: CASSPTGQFGYTF. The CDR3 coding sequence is TGTGCCAGCTCTCCGACAGGGCAGTTTGGCTACACCTTC.

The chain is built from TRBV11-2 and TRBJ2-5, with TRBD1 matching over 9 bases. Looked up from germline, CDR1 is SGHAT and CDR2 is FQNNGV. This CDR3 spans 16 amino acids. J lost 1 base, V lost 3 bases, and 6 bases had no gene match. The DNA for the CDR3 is TGTGCCAGCAGCTTTGGTACAGGGGGCCTCCAAGAGACCCAGTACTTC. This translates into CASSFGTGGLQETQYF.

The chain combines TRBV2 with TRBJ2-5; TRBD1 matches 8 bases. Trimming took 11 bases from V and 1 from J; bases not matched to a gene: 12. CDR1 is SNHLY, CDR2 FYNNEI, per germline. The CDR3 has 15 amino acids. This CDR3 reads CAGLGQGGIQETQYF. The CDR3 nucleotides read TGTGCCGGTCTAGGACAGGGTGGTATCCAAGAGACCCAGTACTTC.

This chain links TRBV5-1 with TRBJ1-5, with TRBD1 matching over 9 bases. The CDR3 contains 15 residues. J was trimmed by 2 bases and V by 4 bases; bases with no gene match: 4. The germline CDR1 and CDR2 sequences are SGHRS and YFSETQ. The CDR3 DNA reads TGCGCCAGCAGCCGGACAGGGGTCGGCAATCAGCCCCAGCATTTT. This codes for CASSRTGVGNQPQHF.

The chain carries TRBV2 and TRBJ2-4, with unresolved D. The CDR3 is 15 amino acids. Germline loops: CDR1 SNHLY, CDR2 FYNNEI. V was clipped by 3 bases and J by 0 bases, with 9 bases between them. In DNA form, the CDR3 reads TGTGCCAGCAGTGAGGTGGAACTAGCCAAAAACATTCAGTACTTC. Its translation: CASSEVELAKNIQYF.

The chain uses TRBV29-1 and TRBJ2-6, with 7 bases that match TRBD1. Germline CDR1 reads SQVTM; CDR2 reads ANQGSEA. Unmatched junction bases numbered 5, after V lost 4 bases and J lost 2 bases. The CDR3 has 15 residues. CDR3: CSVAIQGAGANVLTF. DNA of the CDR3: TGCAGCGTTGCCATCCAGGGGGCTGGGGCCAACGTCCTGACTTTC.

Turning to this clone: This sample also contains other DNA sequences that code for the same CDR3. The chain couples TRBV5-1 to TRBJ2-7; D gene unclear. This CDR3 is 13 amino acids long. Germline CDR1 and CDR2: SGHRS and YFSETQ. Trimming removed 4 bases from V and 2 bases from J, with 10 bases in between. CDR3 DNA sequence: TGCGCCAGCAGCCAGGACGGCACCTACGAGCAGTACTTC. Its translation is CASSQDGTYEQYF.

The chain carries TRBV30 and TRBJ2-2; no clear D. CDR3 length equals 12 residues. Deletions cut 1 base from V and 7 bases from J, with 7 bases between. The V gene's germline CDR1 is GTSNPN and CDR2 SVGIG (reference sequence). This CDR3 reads CAWSAPSGELFF. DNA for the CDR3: TGTGCCTGGAGTGCTCCCAGCGGGGAGCTGTTTTTT.

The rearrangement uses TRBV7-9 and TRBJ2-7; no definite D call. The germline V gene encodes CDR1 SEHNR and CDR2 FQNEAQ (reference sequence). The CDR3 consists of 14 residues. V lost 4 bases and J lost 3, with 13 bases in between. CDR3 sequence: CASSSEIRYYEQYF. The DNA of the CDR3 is TGTGCCAGCAGCTCGGAGATCCGGTACTACGAGCAGTACTTC.

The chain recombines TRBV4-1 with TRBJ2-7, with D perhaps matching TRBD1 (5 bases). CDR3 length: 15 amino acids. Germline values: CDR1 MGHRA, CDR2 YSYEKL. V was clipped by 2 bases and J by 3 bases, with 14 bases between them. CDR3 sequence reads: CASSQSLDKIYEQYF. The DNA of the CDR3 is TGCGCCAGCAGCCAAAGCCTGGACAAGATCTACGAGCAGTACTTC.